These 9 T cell receptor beta chains were all obtained from the same sample, sequenced in a study of shared clonotypes between healthy human individuals. The method was immunoSEQ multiplex PCR; TCRdb's version includes in-frame clones alone and lacks a portion of them. The repertoire holds 1,400,000 or so clones, with approximately 98.5% as singletons. Sequencing input: naive CD4+ T cells sorted from blood. Subset described: CD45RA+ positively selected. The receptors originated from a man aged 25-45 years in good health.

CDR3 sequence reads: CASSLTETLQPQHF. The CDR3, as DNA: TGTGCCAGCAGCCTGACAGAAACCCTACAGCCCCAGCATTTT. V and J are TRBV28 and TRBJ1-5; TRBD1 is a possible D gene (5 bases). Germline CDR1 is MDHEN and CDR2 is SYDVKM. Between the trimmed V and J ends, which lost 6 bases and 7 bases, there was a span of 16 bases. This CDR3 has 14 residues.

The chain joins TRBV5-1 to TRBJ2-1; 9 bases match TRBD1. With 0 bases clipped from V and 9 bases from J, the junction kept 10 bases outside the gene matches. The CDR3 is 16 residues long. Looked up from germline, CDR1 is SGHRS and CDR2 is YFSETQ. CDR3 DNA: TGCGCCAGCAGCTTGGCCGTAGGACAGGGGTCGGGTGAGCAGTTCTTC. This sequence encodes CASSLAVGQGSGEQFF.

The J gene is TRBJ2-2, the V gene TRBV25-1, with 7 bases matching TRBD1. The V gene end was trimmed by 6 bases and the J gene end by 1 base; junction bases not matched to a gene: 14. This CDR3 comprises 18 residues. Germline V gene data show CDR1 as MGHDK and CDR2 as SYGVNS. The CDR3 sequence: CASRGVLMGTENTGELFF. In nucleotides, the CDR3 is TGTGCCAGCAGGGGAGTCTTGATGGGGACAGAGAACACCGGGGAGCTGTTTTTT.

The chain recombines TRBV9 with TRBJ2-5, with 10 bases identical to TRBD2. Germline values: CDR1 SGDLS, CDR2 YYNGEE. CDR3 length: 19 amino acids. Trimming took 4 bases from V and 5 from J; bases not matched to a gene: 20. The CDR3 bases are TGTGCCAGCAGCCCTAGGGGGTTAGCGGGAGGAGGTCCACAGGAGACCCAGTACTTC. It specifies CASSPRGLAGGGPQETQYF.

This chain links TRBV18 with TRBJ2-6; perhaps TRBD1 as D (7 bases). The V end was cut by 1 base, the J end by 0 bases, with 19 bases between. Germline V gene data show CDR1 as KGHSH and CDR2 as LQKENI. This CDR3 has 20 residues. CDR3 sequence reads: CASSPLRGQTPSSGANVLTF. DNA of the CDR3: TGTGCCAGCTCACCACTGCGGGGACAGACACCAAGCTCTGGGGCCAACGTCCTGACTTTC.

This clone was seen only once. The chain combines TRBV2 with TRBJ1-2; perhaps TRBD1 as D (6 bases). Germline lookup yields CDR1 SNHLY and CDR2 FYNNEI. There are 14 residues in the CDR3. Trimming shortened V by 10 bases and J by 1 base, and 16 bases separated the two germline ends. CDR3 protein: CATEGGGFNYGYTF. CDR3 DNA sequence: TGTGCCACAGAGGGGGGCGGCTTTAACTATGGCTACACCTTC.

This chain connects TRBV7-7 to TRBJ2-5; perhaps TRBD1 as D (5 bases). Germline V gene sequence: CDR1 SSHAT, CDR2 FNYEAQ (reference sequence). CDR3 length: 15 residues. V lost 1 base and J lost 4, with 13 bases in between. The CDR3 sequence: CASSLGLAGRETQYF. The CDR3, as DNA: TGTGCCAGCAGCTTAGGACTGGCAGGGCGAGAGACCCAGTACTTC.

Here the CDR3 reads CAIQPTGGRTDTQYF. The CDR3 DNA reads TGTGCCATACAACCCACAGGGGGCCGCACAGATACGCAGTATTTT. V usage is TRBV6-1 and J usage is TRBJ2-3, with 9 bases aligning to TRBD1. CDR1 and CDR2 (germline): MNHNS, SASEGT. This CDR3 has 15 residues. V was pared by 10 bases and J by 1 base, with 9 bases of the junction left unmatched.

The chain carries TRBV11-3 and TRBJ2-3; 12 bases are a match to TRBD1. Per germline, CDR1 SGHNT and CDR2 YENEEA. This CDR3 comprises 18 residues. J gave up 2 bases and V 4 bases, and 10 bases lay outside the gene matches. For the CDR3, the DNA is TGTGCCAGCAGCTCAGGGGACAGGGGGCGGATTGACACAGATACGCAGTATTTT. Translation: CASSSGDRGRIDTDTQYF.